Shown below are 14 T cell receptor beta chains from a single sample sequenced in a study of metastatic and nonmetastatic thyroid tumors. Patients had received no treatment of any kind before thyroid surgery. TCRdb reanalyzed the PCR reads with MiXCR. The sample lists 20,000 to 25,000 clones, 10% to 15% occurring once. The source material was blood. These receptors were collected from a male donor with papillary thyroid cancer or a benign thyroid nodule (not recorded which). Some clones in this sample may be carry-over from other donors' samples.

This rearrangement joins TRBV5-1 to TRBJ1-6; D ambiguous. The CDR3 extends over 15 amino acids. The V gene lost 0 bases and the J gene lost 7 bases, with 11 bases spanning the gap. The V gene's germline CDR1 is SGHRS and CDR2 YFSETQ. The CDR3 spells CASSLEPATNSPLHF. CDR3 nucleotides: TGCGCCAGCAGCTTGGAGCCAGCTACGAATTCACCCCTCCACTTT.

This clone has a count of ten or more. This sequence joins TRBV7-9 and TRBJ1-1; D is unresolved. The length of the CDR3 is 13 residues. V gave up 4 bases and J gave up 1 base, with 7 bases separating them. Germline V CDR1 and CDR2: SEHNR, FQNEAQ (reference sequence). The chain's CDR3 is CASSSHPNTEAFF. As DNA, the CDR3 is TGTGCCAGCAGCTCCCATCCGAACACTGAAGCTTTCTTT. Looking up the rest from reference TRBV7-9 and TRBJ1-1 gives the full variable domain: DTGVSQNPRHKITKRGQNVTFRCDPISEHNRLYWYRQTLGQGPEFLTYFQNEAQLEKSRLLSDRFSAERPKGSFSTLEIQRTEQGDSAMYLCASSSHPNTEAFFGQGTRLTVV.

This clone was counted many times. Given a much more abundant clone one base away, this may be a read error. As the CDR3 is not closed by the conserved phenylalanine or tryptophan, this likely results from a read error. Written as DNA, the CDR3 is TGTGCCAGCAGTCCCTTACCGTCCTACGAGCAGTACTCC. Its translation is CASSPLPSYEQYS. The chain is built from TRBV12-3 or TRBV12-4 and TRBJ2-7, with D unresolved. CDR3 size: 13 residues. The V and J ends lost 5 bases and 1 base respectively, with 9 bases between them.

This clone showed up just a few times. The chain uses TRBV6-5 and TRBJ2-1; 9 bases line up with TRBD2. Losses at the gene ends were 6 bases for V and 0 bases for J; bases not matched to a gene: 9. The CDR3 contains 17 residues. Per the germline V gene, CDR1 is MNHEY and CDR2 is SVGAGI. CDR3 nucleotides: TGTGCCAGCAGCATCCTACTAGCGGGTCCCTCCTACAATGAGCAGTTCTTC. Residues: CASSILLAGPSYNEQFF.

Many counts were recorded for this clone. Other DNA sequences in the sample encode the same CDR3. The V gene is TRBV11-3, the J gene TRBJ1-5, with a weak D call TRBD1 (5 bases). In germline, CDR1 is SGHNT, CDR2 YENEEA. The ends were cut back, 1 base at V and 3 bases at J, with 13 bases in the middle. CDR3 length equals 16 residues. CDR3 sequence reads: CASSLVVGRNNQPQHF. In nucleotides, the CDR3 is TGTGCCAGCAGCTTAGTCGTGGGACGGAACAATCAGCCCCAGCATTTT.

This clone was seen a handful of times. The V call is TRBV28, the J call TRBJ2-7; 9 nucleotides line up with TRBD1. V was pared by 7 bases and J by 2 bases, with 12 bases of the junction left unmatched. The CDR3 is 16 amino acids. Germline CDR1 reads MDHEN; CDR2 reads SYDVKM. The CDR3 bases are TGTGCCAGCACCAAATCAAGGGGACAGGGAACCTACGAGCAGTACTTC. It yields the protein CASTKSRGQGTYEQYF.

This clone came up a few times. This rearrangement joins TRBV29-1 to TRBJ2-1, with 9 bases lining up with TRBD1. With V trimmed by 3 bases and J by 8 bases, 5 bases remained unmatched. CDR1 is SQVTM and CDR2 is ANQGSEA in the germline V gene. The length of the CDR3 is 13 residues. CDR3 region: CSVDGTGNHEQFF. The CDR3 DNA follows: TGCAGCGTTGACGGGACAGGGAATCATGAGCAGTTCTTC.

The V and J genes are TRBV6-5 and TRBJ2-5, with 9 bases aligning to TRBD1. V lost 2 bases and J lost 5; bases outside the gene matches: 3. CDR1 and CDR2 from the germline V gene are MNHEY and SVGAGI. There are 14 residues in the CDR3. CDR3 DNA: TGTGCCAGCAGTTACGGGACAGGGTGGGAGACCCAGTACTTC. Translated: CASSYGTGWETQYF.

This clone rates as medium-sized. The CDR3 DNA reads as TGTGCCAGCAGTGAGCAGGGGGCTATGAGGAATTCACCCCTCCACTTT. It specifies CASSEQGAMRNSPLHF. This chain joins TRBV6-1 and TRBJ1-6, with 8 bases aligning to TRBD1. The CDR3 totals 16 residues. With 3 bases clipped from V and 7 bases from J, the junction kept 8 bases outside the gene matches. CDR1 and CDR2 from the germline V gene are MNHNS and SASEGT.

This clone was seen ten or more times. Germline is not matched at one junction end, which may reflect a read error. The chain joins TRBV7-3 to TRBJ2-3; TRBD2 agrees at 7 bases. The CDR3 extends over 15 amino acids. Germline V gene data show CDR1 as SGHTA and CDR2 as FQGTGA. The chain's CDR3 is CASSLTSTRTGTQYF. In DNA, the CDR3 is TGTGCCAGCAGCTTGACTAGCACTCGCACAGGTACGCAGTATTTT. Supplemented by reference TRBV7-3 and TRBJ2-3, the full variable domain reads GAGVSQTPSNKVTEKGKYVELRCDPISGHTALYWYRQSLGQGPEFLIYFQGTGAADDSGLPNDRFFAVRPEGSVSTLKIQRTERGDSAVYLCASSLTSTRTGTQYFGPGTRLTVL.

J is TRBJ1-1 and V is TRBV20-1, with a tentative D call TRBD1 (6 bases). Germline loops: CDR1 DFQATT, CDR2 SNEGSKA (reference sequence). The length of the CDR3 is 14 residues. Trimming pared 2 bases from V and 4 bases from J, leaving 14 bases between. The CDR3 is CSARRGGSGTEAFF. The CDR3 bases are TGCAGTGCTAGAAGGGGGGGGTCAGGCACTGAAGCTTTCTTT.

This clone occurred many times. A much larger clone differs by one base, so this may be a read error. The gene calls are TRBV6-1 and TRBJ2-1; D is ambiguous. Germline V lookup: CDR1 MNHNS, CDR2 SASEGT. V lost 7 bases and J 1 base, leaving 11 bases between the germline ends. CDR3 length: 14 residues. CDR3 in amino acids: CASTSADSYNEQFF. For the CDR3, the DNA is TGTGCCAGCACTTCGGCAGATTCCTACAATGAGCAGTTCTTC.

The chain has TRBV12-3 or TRBV12-4 and TRBJ2-7, with 10 bases matching TRBD2. V was pared by 3 bases and J by 2 bases, with 4 bases of the junction left unmatched. CDR3 size: 15 residues. The DNA of the CDR3 is TGTGCCAGCAGTTTGGGACTAGCGTTAACCTACGAGCAGTACTTC. It specifies CASSLGLALTYEQYF.

By frequency in the sample, this clone is medium-sized. The chain has TRBV12-3 or TRBV12-4 and TRBJ2-7; 8 nucleotides agree with TRBD1. CDR3 size: 14 residues. The V gene end was trimmed by 6 bases and the J gene end by 2 bases; junction bases not matched to a gene: 6. For the CDR3, the DNA is TGTGCCAGCAGGCGACTGACAGGGGCCTACGAGCAGTACTTC. Translated: CASRRLTGAYEQYF.